These 22 T cell receptor beta chains came from one sample sequenced in a study of a mutant IDH1 vaccine in newly diagnosed glioma. Indicated time point: week 23, last vaccination. In the vaccine, a single dose held 300 ug of the mutant IDH1 20-mer peptide, along with topical imiquimod. The antigens for these receptors are not known. Profiling relied on immunoSEQ multiplex PCR, and the TCRdb table lists in-frame clones only, not all of them. The sample has 60,000 or so clones, 81% seen once. This specimen was PBMCs, taken from a glioma patient whose treatment included an IDH1 peptide vaccine. The origin of the receptors is a woman in her thirties or forties with glioma. Some clones in this sample may be carry-over from other donors' samples.

The CDR3, as DNA: TGTGCCAGCAGTGACCGGGAACCTGGGGCCAACGTCCTGACTTTC. Translating it yields CASSDREPGANVLTF. This chain uses TRBV6-6 with TRBJ2-6; D possibly corresponds to TRBD2 (5 bases). From germline, CDR1 is MNHNY and CDR2 SVGAGI (reference sequence). The CDR3 consists of 15 residues. V lost 5 bases and J lost 2, with 10 bases in between.

The chain links TRBV30 to TRBJ1-2; D gene uncertain. Germline V gene sequence: CDR1 GTSNPN, CDR2 SVGIG (reference sequence). The CDR3 covers 14 residues. V was cut by 2 bases and J by 4 bases, with 14 bases left in between. The CDR3: CAWSIKRRGYGYTF. Here the CDR3 DNA reads TGTGCCTGGAGTATCAAAAGGCGCGGCTATGGCTACACCTTC.

The V gene is TRBV18, the J gene TRBJ1-2, with D unclear. Germline values: CDR1 KGHSH, CDR2 LQKENI. With 6 bases removed from V and 6 bases from J, the gap between germline ends came to 17 bases. The CDR3 consists of 14 residues. CDR3 loop: CASSQRGLSDGYTF. The DNA of the CDR3 is TGTGCCAGCTCGCAGCGGGGTTTAAGCGATGGCTACACCTTC.

This chain connects TRBV2 to TRBJ2-7; D is ambiguous. The CDR3 is made up of 14 amino acids. Trimming pared 1 base from V and 10 bases from J, leaving 17 bases between. The germline V gene encodes CDR1 SNHLY and CDR2 FYNNEI. This chain's CDR3 is CASSEGSTHSPQYF. In DNA, the CDR3 is TGTGCCAGCAGTGAAGGATCAACCCACTCTCCCCAGTACTTC.

V is TRBV7-9 and J is TRBJ2-3; tentative D call: TRBD2 (5 bases). The V gene's germline CDR1 is SEHNR and CDR2 FQNEAQ (reference sequence). The CDR3 is 14 residues long. V lost 7 bases, J lost 2 bases, and 13 bases lay in between. CDR3 amino acids: CASNSEGLTDTQYF. The CDR3 DNA follows: TGTGCCAGCAACTCGGAAGGACTCACAGATACGCAGTATTTT. The variable domain in full, with the rest retrieved from reference TRBV7-9 and TRBJ2-3, is DTGVSQNPRHKITKRGQNVTFRCDPISEHNRLYWYRQTLGQGPEFLTYFQNEAQLEKSRLLSDRFSAERPKGSFSTLEIQRTEQGDSAMYLCASNSEGLTDTQYFGPGTRLTVL.

The gene calls are TRBV6-5 and TRBJ1-2, with a tentative D call TRBD1 (6 bases). V was trimmed by 1 base and J by 8 bases, leaving 14 bases between them. Per the germline V gene, CDR1 is MNHEY and CDR2 is SVGAGI. The CDR3 covers 14 residues. Here the CDR3 reads CASSYYPGQTGYTF. As DNA, the CDR3 is TGTGCCAGCAGTTACTATCCGGGACAAACCGGCTACACCTTC.

This chain connects TRBV7-2 to TRBJ2-3, with unresolved D. This CDR3 contains 15 residues. The germline V and J ends were trimmed by 6 bases and 3 bases, with 16 bases remaining between them. Per germline, CDR1 SGHTA and CDR2 FQGNSA. The CDR3 spells CASSPRGSWTDTQYF. The CDR3 bases are TGTGCCAGCAGTCCCAGAGGTAGCTGGACAGATACGCAGTATTTT. The full variable domain, with the rest looked up from reference TRBV7-2 and TRBJ2-3, is GAGVSQSPSNKVTEKGKDVELRCDPISGHTALYWYRQSLGQGLEFLIYFQGNSAPDKSGLPSDRFSAERTGGSVSTLTIQRTQQEDSAVYLCASSPRGSWTDTQYFGPGTRLTVL.

A single count supports this clone. This sequence joins TRBV29-1 and TRBJ1-1; TRBD1 aligns across 8 bases. Germline CDR1 SQVTM, CDR2 ANQGSEA. This CDR3 has 13 residues. V lost 1 base, J lost 12 bases, and 10 bases stayed unmatched. The DNA of the CDR3 is TGCAGCGTTGAAGTAGGACAGGGCCTTGGGACTTTCTTT. Its translation is CSVEVGQGLGTFF.

The V and J genes are TRBV2 and TRBJ1-4; 8 bases align to TRBD1. The CDR3 covers 15 residues. Germline CDR1 and CDR2: SNHLY and FYNNEI. Trimming at V came to 5 bases and at J to 8 bases, leaving 10 bases not matched to a gene. The CDR3 sequence: CASSLDRVASEKLFF. The CDR3 DNA sequence: TGTGCCAGCAGTTTGGACAGGGTGGCTTCGGAAAAACTGTTTTTT.

The J gene is TRBJ1-1, the V gene TRBV5-1; D remains ambiguous. This CDR3 region has 13 residues. CDR1 and CDR2 (germline): SGHRS, YFSETQ. With 0 bases removed from V and 5 bases from J, the gap between germline ends came to 8 bases. CDR3 in amino acids: CASSLGFETEAFF. CDR3 in DNA: TGCGCCAGCAGCTTGGGGTTTGAAACTGAAGCTTTCTTT.

The genes are TRBV6-5 and TRBJ2-2; TRBD2 matches 7 bases. Germline V gene sequence: CDR1 MNHEY, CDR2 SVGAGI. V lost 0 bases to trimming and J lost 4 bases; unmatched junction nucleotides: 5. There are 16 residues in the CDR3. The CDR3 spells CASSYSSGVGTGELFF. The CDR3 DNA sequence: TGTGCCAGCAGTTACTCGAGCGGGGTTGGCACCGGGGAGCTGTTTTTT.

This clone was recorded once. CDR3 sequence reads: CSVEDQGTGADTQYF. The CDR3 nucleotides are TGCAGCGTTGAAGATCAAGGGACAGGGGCAGATACGCAGTATTTT. V gene TRBV29-1 combines with J gene TRBJ2-3, with 10 positions matching TRBD1. Germline V gives CDR1 SQVTM, CDR2 ANQGSEA. The CDR3 extends over 15 amino acids. The V gene end was trimmed by 0 bases and the J gene end by 4 bases; junction bases not matched to a gene: 4.

About this clone itself: At the DNA level, this CDR3 is encoded by other sequences in the same sample as well. CDR3 protein: CASSEGGREKLFF. The CDR3 DNA follows: TGTGCCAGCAGTGAAGGGGGGCGGGAAAAACTGTTTTTT. The chain links TRBV6-1 to TRBJ1-4, with D possibly being TRBD1 (6 bases). This CDR3 has 13 residues. Germline values: CDR1 MNHNS, CDR2 SASEGT. Trimming shortened V by 1 base and J by 8 bases, and 8 bases separated the two germline ends.

This chain connects TRBV6-6 to TRBJ2-7; TRBD1 or TRBD2 may be the D gene (6 bases each). With 2 bases removed from V and 6 bases from J, the gap between germline ends came to 20 bases. The germline gives CDR1 MNHNY, CDR2 SVGAGI (reference sequence). The CDR3 is 16 residues long. CDR3 residues: CASSYRPRGRNREQYF. The CDR3 DNA reads as TGTGCCAGCAGTTACCGTCCACGGGGGCGCAACCGCGAGCAGTACTTC.

J is TRBJ1-3 and V is TRBV4-1; no clear D. The CDR3 consists of 12 residues. CDR1 is MGHRA and CDR2 is YSYEKL in the germline V gene. The V gene lost 2 bases and the J gene lost 2 bases, with 1 base spanning the gap. The CDR3 nucleotides read TGCGCCAGCAGCCAAACTGGAAACACCATATATTTT. This codes for CASSQTGNTIYF.

The chain recombines TRBV5-5 with TRBJ1-1, with 9 nucleotides matching TRBD1. The V gene end was trimmed by 3 bases and the J gene end by 7 bases; junction bases not matched to a gene: 4. In germline, CDR1 is SGHKS, CDR2 YYEKEE (reference sequence). CDR3 length: 13 residues. CDR3 sequence: CASSWDRDLEAFF. The CDR3 DNA reads TGTGCCAGCAGCTGGGACAGGGACCTTGAAGCTTTCTTT.

V usage is TRBV30 and J usage is TRBJ2-3; D is possibly TRBD2 (7 bases). Trimming took off 0 bases at V and 2 bases at J, with 12 bases between the two ends. This CDR3 contains 15 residues. Germline assignment: CDR1 GTSNPN and CDR2 SVGIG (reference sequence). The CDR3 sequence: CAWSVRGGNTDTQYF. Written as DNA, the CDR3 is TGTGCCTGGAGTGTACGCGGGGGCAACACAGATACGCAGTATTTT.

This clone came up a few times. This chain uses TRBV7-9 with TRBJ1-2, with TRBD1 identical over 8 bases. The CDR3 sequence is 16 residues long. Germline CDR1 SEHNR, CDR2 FQNEAQ (reference sequence). The V segment lost 4 bases and the J segment 5 bases; nucleotides outside the gene matches: 12. The CDR3 DNA follows: TGTGCCAGCAGCTGGGTTTCGGGACAGGCAGTTTATGGCTACACCTTC. It specifies CASSWVSGQAVYGYTF. Together with reference TRBV7-9 and TRBJ1-2, the CDR3 gives the full variable domain: DTGVSQNPRHKITKRGQNVTFRCDPISEHNRLYWYRQTLGQGPEFLTYFQNEAQLEKSRLLSDRFSAERPKGSFSTLEIQRTEQGDSAMYLCASSWVSGQAVYGYTFGSGTRLTVV.

The V and J genes are TRBV5-5 and TRBJ1-5; 8 positions agree with TRBD1. The CDR3 extends over 15 amino acids. Trimming took 5 bases from V and 7 from J; bases not matched to a gene: 11. Germline V gives CDR1 SGHKS, CDR2 YYEKEE (reference sequence). The CDR3 bases are TGTGCCAGCAGTCTCGGACAGGGTAGGGGACAGCCCCAGCATTTT. Its translation: CASSLGQGRGQPQHF. The full variable domain, in which reference TRBV5-5 and TRBJ1-5 provide the parts outside the CDR3, is DAGVTQSPTHLIKTRGQQVTLRCSPISGHKSVSWYQQVLGQGPQFIFQYYEKEERGRGNFPDRFSARQFPNYSSELNVNALLLGDSALYLCASSLGQGRGQPQHFGDGTRLSIL.

The rearrangement joins TRBV11-2 to TRBJ1-1; no clear D. Germline assignment: CDR1 SGHAT and CDR2 FQNNGV. V was trimmed by 1 base and J by 4 bases, leaving 10 bases between them. The CDR3 has 14 amino acids. CDR3 amino acids: CASSLVPGSTEAFF. CDR3 DNA sequence: TGTGCCAGCAGCTTAGTTCCGGGGAGCACTGAAGCTTTCTTT.

The rearrangement uses TRBV7-8 and TRBJ2-7; 7 positions agree with TRBD1. The CDR3 covers 14 residues. Germline lookup yields CDR1 SGHVS and CDR2 FQNEAQ. With 8 bases clipped from V and 3 bases from J, the junction kept 10 bases outside the gene matches. The CDR3 sequence is CASAEQGRSYEQYF. DNA of the CDR3: TGTGCCAGCGCAGAACAGGGGCGGAGCTACGAGCAGTACTTC. The full variable domain, in which reference TRBV7-8 and TRBJ2-7 provide the parts outside the CDR3, is GAGVSQSPRYKVAKRGQDVALRCDPISGHVSLFWYQQALGQGPEFLTYFQNEAQLDKSGLPSDRFFAERPEGSVSTLKIQRTQQEDSAVYLCASAEQGRSYEQYFGPGTRLTVT.

The chain recombines TRBV30 with TRBJ2-1, with TRBD2 as a possible D gene (7 bases). V lost 8 bases and J 13 bases, leaving 21 bases between the germline ends. Germline V gene lookup returns CDR1 GTSNPN and CDR2 SVGIG (reference sequence). This CDR3 has 12 amino acids. The CDR3 coding sequence is TGTGCCCTCCGCGCCGGGCGGGGGCTCCAGTTCTTC. Its protein is CALRAGRGLQFF.